The entry below describes one TCR beta chain. The source of the sample is a study of blood T cell repertoires in COVID-19. V dropped 3 bases and J dropped 10; count of bases not matched to a gene: 4. There are 13 residues in the CDR3. Germline V gene sequence: CDR1 MRHNA, CDR2 SNTAGT. Original methodology: The authors estimated nucleated cell counts from reference gene primer amplification. Using immunoSEQ multiplex PCR, the repertoire was profiled, and TCRdb retains in-frame clones only, with some absent. V, J and clone size are taken as reported in that table, and D and trimming were inferred from the DNA itself. The sample lists about 180,000 clones, about 86% occurring once.

This chain joins TRBV6-4 and TRBJ2-1; 9 bases agree with TRBD2. This receptor was obtained from a man aged 65 to 79 with active or convalescent COVID-19. Sequencing input: peripheral blood. The CDR3: CASSDSLAGEQFF. As DNA, the CDR3 is TGTGCCAGCAGTGATTCTCTAGCGGGAGAGCAGTTCTTC.